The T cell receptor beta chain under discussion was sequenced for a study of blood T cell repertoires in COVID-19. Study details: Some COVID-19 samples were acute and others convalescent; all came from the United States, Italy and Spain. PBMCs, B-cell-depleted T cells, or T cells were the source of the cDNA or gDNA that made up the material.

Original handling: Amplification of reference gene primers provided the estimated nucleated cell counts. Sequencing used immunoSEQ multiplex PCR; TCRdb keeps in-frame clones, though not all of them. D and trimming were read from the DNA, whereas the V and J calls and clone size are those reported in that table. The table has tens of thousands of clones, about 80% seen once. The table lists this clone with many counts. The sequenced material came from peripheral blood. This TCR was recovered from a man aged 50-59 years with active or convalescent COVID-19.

The CDR3 reads CASSRSGGSYEQYF. Here the CDR3 DNA reads TGTGCCAGCAGCCGTAGCGGGGGCTCCTACGAGCAGTACTTC. The gene calls are TRBV5-5 and TRBJ2-7, with 9 bases that match TRBD2. This CDR3 comprises 14 residues. Germline lookup yields CDR1 SGHKS and CDR2 YYEKEE (reference sequence). V dropped 4 bases and J dropped 0; count of bases not matched to a gene: 2.